This is a list of T cell receptor beta chains from one sample in a study of blood T cell repertoires in COVID-19. The protocol was immunoSEQ multiplex PCR, while the TCRdb copy is restricted to in-frame clones and leaves out a portion. The sample lists about 270,000 clones; roughly 80% were seen once. The sequencing input was peripheral blood. These TCRs come from a woman between 45 and 65 years old who had recovered from COVID-19. Each CDR3 is given with its conserved first and last residue. Each record gives: V gene, CDR3 protein.

>TRBV5-1
CASSLAKFLASTDTQYF
>TRBV18
CASSFPGVGYTF
>TRBV6-2/TRBV6-3
CASSYSDSLDEQFF
>TRBV6-5
CASTPGQLNSPLHF
>TRBV9
CASSPQTGGAVNGYTF
>TRBV5-1
CASSLEDRGEKLFF
>TRBV5-4
CASSLGVSSVYEQYF
>TRBV19
CASSIVGLAGGFEQFF
>TRBV6-2/TRBV6-3
CASSISSYEQYF
>TRBV28
CASSFRGHTEAFF
>TRBV18
CASSPGTGGQPQHF
>TRBV19
CASSMLGGGRTDTQYF
>TRBV12-3/TRBV12-4
CASSTYTGELFF
>TRBV28
CASTSRALAGVLDTQYF
>TRBV2
CASSIAGGPGELFF
>TRBV10-1
CASSEGLPPGRKDAYEQYF
>TRBV24-1
CATSDTDATGYGYTF
>TRBV4-3
CASSQGGTSGSREQYF
>TRBV14
CASSQDETGYYGYTF
>TRBV20-1
CSASSGGGSGANVLTF
>TRBV19
CASRNEGVTNTEAFF
>TRBV19
CASSYGRGNQPQHF
>TRBV5-1
CASSLGTENSPLHF
>TRBV7-8
CASSLGLEPYTEAFF
>TRBV28
CASSNSGQGSDTQYF
>TRBV28
CATRAGSLNYGYTF
>TRBV28
CASSLFIYGYTF
>TRBV29-1
CSVEARTGAMNIQYF
>TRBV7-2
CASSSQHQNTEAFF
>TRBV18
CASSLVDRGHSPLHF
>TRBV24-1
CATSDAQGINQPQHF
>TRBV7-6
CASSETRETQYF
>TRBV19
CASNIGTDYNEQFF
>TRBV4-2
CASSPLGQGAATNEKLFF
>TRBV3-1/TRBV3-2
CASSQLKKLRVGYEQYF
>TRBV4-3
CASSQLLAGGVDTQYF
>TRBV19
CASSMGTAYGYTF
>TRBV29-1
CSVLPKQHTDTQYF
>TRBV9
CASSARLAGLNEQYF
>TRBV11-3
CASSPSLSGRRGTQYF
>TRBV7-2
CASSLTSGGTYEQYF
>TRBV7-2
CASSFDSPLHF
>TRBV6-2/TRBV6-3
CASSYPGGNEQFF
>TRBV5-1
CASSLEFVRGQETQYF
>TRBV6-1
CASSEQSGAYNEQFF
>TRBV3-1/TRBV3-2
CASSQDKDGASGRAPYNEQFF
>TRBV11-3
CASSSAGTSGGERNNEQFF
>TRBV5-6
CASSMTGSPEAFF
>TRBV6-5
CASSPAGGNEKLFF
>TRBV27
CASSPPGGRIYEQYF
>TRBV30
CAWSGIAGVTDTQYF
>TRBV20-1
CSAAVSGEVSF
>TRBV28
CASRKARVETGELFF
>TRBV7-3
CATTPGGETGELFF
>TRBV15
CATSRVGGAGNTIYF
>TRBV6-5
CASSYDRVLSTYEQYF
>TRBV19
CASSRTDRVAAYEQYF
>TRBV6-5
CASSYSGQGTDTQYF
>TRBV10-2
CASGGLAGYYNEQFF